The 14 T cell receptor beta chains listed next were all sequenced from one sample in a study of blood T cell repertoires in COVID-19 (dated by TCRdb to between 2020 and 2021). The receptor library was made with the immunoSEQ multiplex PCR assay. What TCRdb holds here is the immuneACCESS table cut down to in-frame rearrangements. Part of the clones is not present; checked against another copy, under half of the missing clones reflect an unresolved V gene, and the others are unexplained. The sample includes some 260,000 clones, with 80% to 90% observed a single time. Over 1.2% of the sample belongs to the ten largest clones. The sequencing input was peripheral blood. These receptors all come from a man older than 75 with acute or convalescent COVID-19.

The chain recombines TRBV6-2 or TRBV6-3 with TRBJ2-2; possibly TRBD2 for D (7 bases). The CDR3 covers 15 residues. The germline CDR1 and CDR2 sequences are MNHEY and SVGEGT. V lost 5 bases, J lost 4 bases, and 14 bases lay in between. The CDR3 loop reads CASSRAGQSTGELFF. CDR3 DNA: TGTGCCAGCAGTAGAGCGGGACAAAGCACCGGGGAGCTGTTTTTT.

J is TRBJ1-1 and V is TRBV6-5; a weak D match, TRBD1 (6 bases). The CDR3 spans 14 residues. Per germline, CDR1 MNHEY and CDR2 SVGAGI. V was pared by 7 bases and J by 5 bases, with 17 bases between. For the CDR3, the DNA is TGTGCCAGCACTCAGGGGTCAACACGGACTGAAGCTTTCTTT. Its protein is CASTQGSTRTEAFF.

This clone showed up just once. V gene TRBV19 combines with J gene TRBJ2-3, with 8 positions matching TRBD1. J was trimmed by 0 bases and V by 5 bases; bases with no gene match: 4. Germline values: CDR1 LNHDA, CDR2 SQIVND (reference sequence). This CDR3 comprises 15 residues. In nucleotides, the CDR3 is TGTGCCAGTAGTCTCGGGACAGGAAGCACAGATACGCAGTATTTT. Translating gives CASSLGTGSTDTQYF.

The chain links TRBV9 to TRBJ1-1; 9 nucleotides agree with TRBD1. The CDR3 contains 16 residues. V lost 3 bases to trimming and J lost 1 base; unmatched junction nucleotides: 7. From germline, CDR1 is SGDLS and CDR2 YYNGEE. CDR3 in DNA: TGTGCCAGCAGCGCGGGGGGGACAGGGACGAACACTGAAGCTTTCTTT. Protein sequence: CASSAGGTGTNTEAFF.

The V and J genes are TRBV19 and TRBJ1-2, with D possibly matching TRBD1 (6 bases). CDR3 length: 14 residues. Germline V lookup: CDR1 LNHDA, CDR2 SQIVND (reference sequence). The germline V and J ends were trimmed by 2 bases and 4 bases, with 11 bases remaining between them. The CDR3, as DNA: TGTGCCAGTAGTATAACCACAGGGCCCTATGGCTACACCTTC. Amino acid sequence: CASSITTGPYGYTF.

The chain employs TRBV6-5 and TRBJ2-3; 9 bases agree with TRBD2. Losses at the gene ends were 4 bases for V and 3 bases for J; bases not matched to a gene: 5. Germline V gene sequence: CDR1 MNHEY, CDR2 SVGAGI. The CDR3 is 15 amino acids. CDR3 sequence reads: CASSFSSGATDTQYF. DNA of the CDR3: TGTGCCAGCAGTTTCTCTAGCGGGGCTACAGATACGCAGTATTTT.

The V and J genes are TRBV19 and TRBJ1-2; possible D gene TRBD1, 6 bases. CDR3 length: 13 amino acids. CDR1 and CDR2 (germline): LNHDA, SQIVND (reference sequence). Trimming stripped 6 bases from V and 5 bases from J, with 13 bases between. The chain's CDR3 is CASSKQGPYGYTF. CDR3 sequence (DNA): TGTGCCAGTAGCAAACAGGGTCCGTATGGCTACACCTTC.

The J gene is TRBJ2-1, the V gene TRBV24-1, with a weak D call TRBD2 (6 bases). Trimming pared 3 bases from V and 6 bases from J, leaving 11 bases between. The germline CDR1 and CDR2 sequences are KGHDR and SFDVKD. This CDR3 spans 14 amino acids. CDR3 nucleotides: TGTGCCACCAGTGATACGGGGGTGGTCAATGAGCAGTTCTTC. Protein product: CATSDTGVVNEQFF.

This sequence joins TRBV5-1 and TRBJ1-2, with 9 positions matching TRBD1. With 0 bases clipped from V and 7 bases from J, the junction kept 7 bases outside the gene matches. There are 15 residues in the CDR3. The germline V gene has CDR1 SGHRS and CDR2 YFSETQ. This CDR3 reads CASSLGDRERSGYTF. In DNA, the CDR3 is TGCGCCAGCAGCTTGGGGGACAGGGAGCGAAGTGGCTACACCTTC.

This sequence joins TRBV19 and TRBJ1-2; 7 positions match TRBD1. V lost 3 bases, J lost 3 bases, and 7 bases stayed unmatched. Germline V lookup: CDR1 LNHDA, CDR2 SQIVND (reference sequence). This CDR3 is built from 15 residues. For the CDR3, the DNA is TGTGCCAGTAGTATTACGGCAGGGGGATACTATGGCTACACCTTC. Protein product: CASSITAGGYYGYTF.

The chain couples TRBV7-6 to TRBJ2-3; possibly TRBD2 for D (7 bases). CDR3 length: 16 residues. Germline CDR1 and CDR2: SGHVS and FNYEAQ. V was trimmed by 1 base and J by 1 base, leaving 12 bases between them. The CDR3 nucleotides are TGTGCCAGCAGCTTAGAAACAGGGAGGGGCACAGATACGCAGTATTTT. Its translation: CASSLETGRGTDTQYF.

V and J are TRBV7-6 and TRBJ2-2; D is ambiguous. Germline V gene lookup returns CDR1 SGHVS and CDR2 FNYEAQ. The V end was cut by 6 bases, the J end by 5 bases, with 4 bases between. The CDR3 covers 11 residues. CDR3: CASSYTGELFF. The CDR3 bases are TGTGCCAGCAGTTATACCGGGGAGCTGTTTTTT.

The rearrangement joins TRBV19 to TRBJ2-3; TRBD2 matches at 8 bases. The CDR3 contains 15 residues. The V and J ends lost 5 bases and 3 bases, in that order; junction bases with no gene match: 7. The V gene's germline CDR1 is LNHDA and CDR2 SQIVND (reference sequence). The CDR3 DNA sequence: TGTGCCAGTAGTCCGATAGCGGGAAGGACAGATACGCAGTATTTT. Translating it yields CASSPIAGRTDTQYF.

The chain employs TRBV27 and TRBJ1-2; TRBD1 is a possible D gene (6 bases). The CDR3 contains 21 residues. CDR1 is MNHEY and CDR2 is SMNVEV in the germline V gene (reference sequence). Trimming took off 5 bases at V and 2 bases at J, with 33 bases between the two ends. For the CDR3, the DNA is TGTGCCAGCAGTCCTCTATATACCCGGGCGTCGGACAGTCACCTAAACTATGGCTACACCTTC. Translating it yields CASSPLYTRASDSHLNYGYTF.